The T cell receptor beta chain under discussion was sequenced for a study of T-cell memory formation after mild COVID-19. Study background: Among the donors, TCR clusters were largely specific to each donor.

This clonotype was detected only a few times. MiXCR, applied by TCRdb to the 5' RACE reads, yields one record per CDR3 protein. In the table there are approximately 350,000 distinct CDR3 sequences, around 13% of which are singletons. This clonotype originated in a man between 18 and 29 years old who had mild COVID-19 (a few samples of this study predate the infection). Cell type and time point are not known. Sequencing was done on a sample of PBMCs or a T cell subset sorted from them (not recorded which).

The CDR3 sequence: CASSQDVGGYSRETQYF. The CDR3 DNA reads TGCGCCAGCAGCCAAGATGTTGGAGGGTATAGTAGAGAGACCCAGTACTTC. The chain recombines TRBV4-3 with TRBJ2-5, with D possibly matching TRBD2 (6 bases). V was clipped by 0 bases and J by 4 bases, with 18 bases between them. The CDR3 contains 17 residues. The germline V gene has CDR1 LGHNA and CDR2 YSLEER.